This paragraph covers one T cell receptor beta chain sequence. Its antigen is still unknown. Primers for the PCR totalled 60 Vbeta and 13 Jbeta. The repertoire was sequenced with immunoSEQ multiplex PCR; TCRdb's copy has only in-frame clones and lacks some. The profile shows about 74,000 clones, more than 65% of them singletons. The data stem from a study of cytomegalovirus exposure and HLA in healthy donors. Study-wide results and limits: About 87% or about 30% of the time was how often most TCR beta V segments were productive, according to an earlier analysis. Accounts indicate the classifier identified cytomegalovirus status with strong specificity and sensitivity.

V gave up 6 bases and J gave up 2 bases, with 11 bases separating them. The CDR3 totals 13 residues. Germline loops: CDR1 MDHEN, CDR2 SYDVKM. The TCR sequence derives from a middle-aged woman in good health and CMV-seropositive. The gene calls are TRBV28 and TRBJ2-7; tentative D call: TRBD2 (5 bases). The source material was PBMCs. CDR3 in DNA: TGTGCCAGCAGGGGTGGGGAGCCCTACGAGCAGTACTTC. Translated, it gives CASRGGEPYEQYF.